This TCR beta chain comes out of a study of technical replicates of blood from several donors. Sequencing was performed with immunoSEQ multiplex PCR; in TCRdb, only in-frame clones are kept and a portion is missing. Here the sample spans about 83,000 clones, about 90% being singletons. CDR1 and CDR2 (germline): SGHVS, FNYEAQ. Trimming at V came to 0 bases and at J to 7 bases, leaving 5 bases not matched to a gene. The CDR3 length is 15 residues. This clonotype was obtained from a human donor in good health. The gene calls are TRBV7-6 and TRBJ1-4; the match to TRBD1 covers 7 bases. Specimen: T cells isolated from PBMCs. This CDR3 reads CASSLAAGGTEKLFF. Written as DNA, the CDR3 is TGTGCCAGCAGCTTAGCCGCAGGGGGTACTGAAAAACTGTTTTTT.